These 32 T cell receptor beta chains came from one sample sequenced in a study of molecular identifiers for immune sequencing clone quantification. MiXCR was run by TCRdb on the PCR reads, yielding one entry per CDR3 protein. The data hold about 36,000 distinct CDR3 sequences, with under 20% observed a single time. Sequencing was carried out using naive CD8+ T cells from blood, with Jurkat cell RNA spiked in. Subset here: FACS-sorted CD8+CD4-CCR7+CD45RA+ naive T cells. All receptors come from a human donor in good health. Some libraries in this study had Jurkat cell RNA spiked in.

This clonotype has ten or more counts. This chain uses TRBV9 with TRBJ2-1, with a tentative D call TRBD2 (6 bases). The CDR3 sequence is 15 residues long. The germline V gene encodes CDR1 SGDLS and CDR2 YYNGEE. V was clipped by 1 base and J by 8 bases, with 16 bases between them. The DNA for the CDR3 is TGTGCCAGCAGCGTACTAGGGACTTCGGGGGATGAGCAGTTCTTC. Protein: CASSVLGTSGDEQFF.

This clonotype has at least ten counts. CDR3 region: CASSLANSPSGEQYF. The DNA for the CDR3 is TGTGCCAGCAGCTTAGCAAACAGCCCCTCGGGCGAGCAGTACTTC. The J gene is TRBJ2-7, the V gene TRBV7-9; no firm D call. Germline V gives CDR1 SEHNR, CDR2 FQNEAQ (reference sequence). This CDR3 spans 15 amino acids. Trimming pared 0 bases from V and 6 bases from J, leaving 15 bases between.

This clonotype has a single count. A single base separates this from a much larger clone, so it may be a read error. This sequence joins TRBV13 and TRBJ2-6, with D perhaps being TRBD1 or TRBD2 (5 bases each). The CDR3 has 15 amino acids. Germline CDR1 and CDR2: PRHDT and FYEKMQ (reference sequence). CDR3 amino acids: CASSLRAPGANALTF. The CDR3 nucleotides are TGTGCCAGCAGCTTGAGGGCGCCTGGGGCCAACGCCCTGACTTTC.

The chain links TRBV3-1 to TRBJ2-5, with 7 bases lining up with TRBD2. The CDR3 has 16 residues. Looked up from germline, CDR1 is LGHDT and CDR2 is YNNKEL (reference sequence). With V trimmed by 1 base and J by 5 bases, 10 bases remained unmatched. Written as DNA, the CDR3 is TGTGCCAGCAGCCAAGGTTCAGGCGAGGGAGGGGAGACCCAGTACTTC. It translates to CASSQGSGEGGETQYF.

In this sample, this clonotype turned up many times. The J gene is TRBJ2-1, the V gene TRBV12-3 or TRBV12-4; no reliable D call. Trimming stripped 1 base from V and 5 bases from J, with 9 bases between. This CDR3 contains 14 residues. The CDR3 nucleotides read TGTGCCAGCAGTTTAGGGCACCTAAACAATGAGCAGTTCTTC. Protein sequence: CASSLGHLNNEQFF.

This clonotype came up many times. The rearrangement links TRBV4-1 to TRBJ2-3, with 9 bases fitting TRBD1. J lost 2 bases, V lost 6 bases, and 9 bases had no gene match. Germline V lookup: CDR1 MGHRA, CDR2 YSYEKL. The CDR3 runs 16 residues. The CDR3: CASRVSGTGPTDTQYF. The CDR3 coding sequence is TGCGCCAGCAGGGTTTCCGGGACAGGGCCCACAGATACGCAGTATTTT.

This clonotype has a handful of counts. V and J are TRBV2 and TRBJ2-4; D call uncertain. Trimming stripped 0 bases from V and 3 bases from J, with 9 bases between. This CDR3 contains 15 residues. Germline CDR1 and CDR2: SNHLY and FYNNEI. The CDR3 reads CASSEAGRNKNIQYF. The CDR3 DNA follows: TGTGCCAGCAGTGAAGCGGGCAGGAACAAAAACATTCAGTACTTC. Looking up the rest from reference TRBV2 and TRBJ2-4 gives the full variable domain: EPEVTQTPSHQVTQMGQEVILRCVPISNHLYFYWYRQILGQKVEFLVSFYNNEISEKSEIFDDQFSVERPDGSNFTLKIRSTKLEDSAMYFCASSEAGRNKNIQYFGAGTRLSVL.

This clonotype has at least ten counts. This rearrangement joins TRBV12-3 or TRBV12-4 to TRBJ2-1; D possibly corresponds to TRBD2 (6 bases). The CDR3 covers 15 residues. V gave up 6 bases and J gave up 10 bases, with 22 bases separating them. CDR3 sequence reads: CASRGDSGRAEEQFF. CDR3 nucleotide sequence: TGTGCCAGCAGAGGGGACTCGGGGCGCGCTGAGGAGCAGTTCTTC.

At least ten counts were recorded for this clonotype. The rearrangement joins TRBV4-3 to TRBJ2-7; D gene ambiguous. Trimming pared 0 bases from V and 2 bases from J, leaving 29 bases between. This CDR3 has 21 residues. Germline V CDR1 and CDR2: LGHNA, YSLEER. CDR3 sequence reads: CASSQDTPAVGVGSWPYEQYF. CDR3 DNA: TGCGCCAGCAGCCAAGATACACCCGCGGTTGGGGTGGGAAGTTGGCCCTACGAGCAGTACTTC.

The rearrangement joins TRBV4-3 to TRBJ2-1; 11 bases line up with TRBD2. The CDR3 extends over 16 amino acids. The V segment lost 2 bases and the J segment 9 bases; nucleotides outside the gene matches: 9. Germline loops: CDR1 LGHNA, CDR2 YSLEER. As DNA, the CDR3 is TGCGCCAGCAGCCAAAACTTAGCGGGAGGGGGGAGTGAGCAGTTCTTC. This sequence encodes CASSQNLAGGGSEQFF.

In the case of this clonotype: This clone may be a read error of a much larger clone one base away. This rearrangement joins TRBV11-2 to TRBJ2-7, with TRBD1 matching over 11 bases. V lost 0 bases to trimming and J lost 8 bases; unmatched junction nucleotides: 12. Looked up from germline, CDR1 is SGHAT and CDR2 is FQNNGV. The CDR3 runs to 17 residues. The chain's CDR3 is CASSLEAAGTGGYKQYF. The DNA for the CDR3 is TGTGCCAGCAGCTTAGAGGCAGCCGGGACAGGGGGTTACAAGCAGTACTTC.

This clonotype was detected many times. This chain links TRBV27 with TRBJ2-7; 12 bases are shared with TRBD2. With V trimmed by 3 bases and J by 2 bases, 2 bases remained unmatched. The CDR3 runs to 15 residues. Germline values: CDR1 MNHEY, CDR2 SMNVEV (reference sequence). CDR3 amino acids: CASSLLAGGPYEQYF. CDR3 DNA: TGTGCCAGCAGTTTGCTAGCGGGAGGGCCCTACGAGCAGTACTTC.

This clonotype was observed a handful of times. The V call is TRBV6-6, the J call TRBJ2-2; 9 positions match TRBD1. After removal of 11 bases from V and 6 bases from J, the junction contained 10 bases not matched to a gene. CDR1 MNHNY and CDR2 SVGAGI come from the germline V gene (reference sequence). The CDR3 contains 14 residues. CDR3 in amino acids: CAGTGTGRAGELFF. CDR3 coding DNA: TGTGCCGGCACGGGGACAGGGAGAGCCGGGGAGCTGTTTTTT.

The chain couples TRBV4-1 to TRBJ2-1; TRBD2 is a possible D gene (6 bases). Trimming cost V 4 bases and J 0 bases, with 13 bases left between them. Germline V gene data show CDR1 as MGHRA and CDR2 as YSYEKL. The length of the CDR3 is 16 residues. Here the CDR3 DNA reads TGCGCCAGCAGCCTCACTTTCGGGAGCTCCTACAATGAGCAGTTCTTC. As protein: CASSLTFGSSYNEQFF.

Concerning this clonotype itself: The CDR3 does not close with the conserved phenylalanine or tryptophan, likely indicating a read error. The chain couples TRBV18 to TRBJ2-1, with D hard to call. CDR1 and CDR2 from the germline V gene are KGHSH and LQKENI. With 4 bases removed from V and 7 bases from J, the gap between germline ends came to 8 bases. The CDR3 covers 12 residues. The CDR3 DNA reads as TGTGCCAGCTCACTAACTCGGAATGAGCAGTTCGTT. Amino acid sequence: CASSLTRNEQFV.

There are a few counts of this clonotype. V is TRBV28 and J is TRBJ2-1; a weak D match, TRBD2 (6 bases). This CDR3 comprises 13 residues. The germline V gene has CDR1 MDHEN and CDR2 SYDVKM. The V and J ends lost 5 bases and 4 bases respectively, with 9 bases between them. This CDR3 reads CASSGGIYNEQFF. In nucleotides, the CDR3 is TGTGCCAGCAGTGGCGGGATTTACAATGAGCAGTTCTTC.

This clonotype was seen repeatedly, ten times or more. V gene TRBV5-1 combines with J gene TRBJ2-2; D remains unclear. CDR3 length: 13 residues. The germline gives CDR1 SGHRS, CDR2 YFSETQ. V was shortened by 0 bases and J by 6 bases, with 6 bases between the two germline ends. The CDR3 here is CASSLGAPGELFF. CDR3 coding DNA: TGCGCCAGCAGCTTGGGGGCCCCCGGGGAGCTGTTTTTT.

The chain carries TRBV7-9 and TRBJ1-1; possibly TRBD1 for D (6 bases). Per germline, CDR1 SEHNR and CDR2 FQNEAQ (reference sequence). The V gene lost 0 bases and the J gene lost 6 bases, with 8 bases spanning the gap. The CDR3 loop spans 13 amino acids. CDR3 protein: CASSLADRAEAFF. CDR3 bases: TGTGCCAGCAGCTTAGCGGACAGAGCTGAAGCTTTCTTT. Based on the CDR3 plus reference TRBV7-9 and TRBJ1-1, the full variable domain is DTGVSQNPRHKITKRGQNVTFRCDPISEHNRLYWYRQTLGQGPEFLTYFQNEAQLEKSRLLSDRFSAERPKGSFSTLEIQRTEQGDSAMYLCASSLADRAEAFFGQGTRLTVV.

V usage is TRBV24-1 and J usage is TRBJ1-2; no firm D call. CDR1 is KGHDR and CDR2 is SFDVKD in the germline V gene. This CDR3 region has 12 residues. Trimming took off 4 bases at V and 8 bases at J, with 10 bases between the two ends. CDR3 sequence reads: CATSDLRWGYTF. Written as DNA, the CDR3 is TGTGCCACCAGTGACCTGAGGTGGGGCTACACCTTC.

The CDR3 protein is CASSLGGGDDEAFF. The CDR3 DNA is TGTGCCAGCAGCTTAGGAGGAGGGGACGATGAAGCTTTCTTT. The genes are TRBV9 and TRBJ1-1, with TRBD1 as a possible D gene (5 bases). The CDR3 loop spans 14 amino acids. V lost 4 bases and J 7 bases, leaving 17 bases between the germline ends. Germline-derived CDR1 and CDR2 are SGDLS and YYNGEE.

About this clonotype: With a much larger clone just one base away, this may be a read error. The chain has TRBV7-8 and TRBJ2-1; D perhaps matches TRBD2 (5 bases). Germline V gene data show CDR1 as SGHVS and CDR2 as FQNEAQ. The CDR3 extends over 15 amino acids. The DNA for the CDR3 is TGTGCCAGCAGCTTAGACGGGAATCCCTACAATGAGCAGCTCTTC. Its translation: CASSLDGNPYNEQLF. Full variable domain (rest looked up from reference TRBV7-8 and TRBJ2-1): GAGVSQSPRYKVAKRGQDVALRCDPISGHVSLFWYQQALGQGPEFLTYFQNEAQLDKSGLPSDRFFAERPEGSVSTLKIQRTQQEDSAVYLCASSLDGNPYNEQLFGPGTRLTVL.

This clonotype was recorded a few times. The chain recombines TRBV6-2 or TRBV6-3 with TRBJ1-1, with 7 positions matching TRBD1. With 0 bases clipped from V and 1 base from J, the junction kept 2 bases outside the gene matches. Germline V CDR1 and CDR2: MNHEY, SVGEGT. The CDR3 length is 15 residues. The CDR3 DNA reads TGTGCCAGCAGTTACTCCGCAGGGGGGAACACTGAAGCTTTCTTT. Residues: CASSYSAGGNTEAFF.

This clonotype was recorded a few times. V and J are TRBV28 and TRBJ2-7, with D unclear. Germline lookup yields CDR1 MDHEN and CDR2 SYDVKM. The CDR3 spans 13 residues. Between the trimmed V and J ends, which lost 4 bases and 3 bases, there was a span of 10 bases. The CDR3: CASSSPDFYEQYF. CDR3 DNA: TGTGCCAGCAGTTCCCCGGATTTCTACGAGCAGTACTTC.

Ten or more counts support this clonotype. The chain joins TRBV24-1 to TRBJ2-7; D remains ambiguous. The CDR3 has 15 residues. The germline CDR1 and CDR2 sequences are KGHDR and SFDVKD. V shed 4 bases and J shed 2 bases, with 14 bases lying between them. CDR3 region: CATSDSNTPPYEQYF. For the CDR3, the DNA is TGTGCCACCAGTGACTCGAATACTCCCCCCTACGAGCAGTACTTC.

This clonotype was recorded at least ten times. This chain uses TRBV28 with TRBJ2-7; TRBD1 is a possible D gene (5 bases). Germline CDR1 reads MDHEN; CDR2 reads SYDVKM. The CDR3 sequence is 14 residues long. Trimming removed 5 bases at V and 3 bases at J, with 14 bases between. The CDR3 DNA is TGTGCCAGCAGTCCTCGGACAAAAATCTACGAGCAGTACTTC. Its protein is CASSPRTKIYEQYF.

Of note for this clonotype: Just one base apart from a much larger clone, this may be a read error. V gene TRBV27 combines with J gene TRBJ2-7, with TRBD2 matching 11 bases. Trimming removed 2 bases from V and 4 bases from J; junction bases left unmatched: 7. Germline lookup yields CDR1 MNHEY and CDR2 SMNVEV (reference sequence). This CDR3 contains 16 residues. The CDR3: CASSLPTSGSRYEQYF. The CDR3 DNA is TGTGCCAGCAGTTTACCCACTAGCGGGAGCCGTTACGAGCAGTACTTC.

This clonotype was seen a handful of times. The chain is built from TRBV7-2 and TRBJ2-3, with 10 nucleotides matching TRBD2. CDR3 length equals 16 residues. Germline V gives CDR1 SGHTA, CDR2 FQGNSA. Trimming at V came to 5 bases and at J to 3 bases, leaving 8 bases not matched to a gene. The CDR3 DNA reads as TGTGCCAGCAGCCCCATTAGCGGGGGGTATACAGATACGCAGTATTTT. This gives the protein CASSPISGGYTDTQYF.

The genes are TRBV27 and TRBJ2-7; 9 positions agree with TRBD1. From germline, CDR1 is MNHEY and CDR2 SMNVEV (reference sequence). V dropped 0 bases and J dropped 4; count of bases not matched to a gene: 7. The CDR3 is made up of 16 amino acids. The CDR3 DNA sequence: TGTGCCAGCAGTTTATCGATGGGGACAGGGAAATACGAGCAGTACTTC. It specifies CASSLSMGTGKYEQYF.

This clonotype was counted only a few times. This rearrangement joins TRBV2 to TRBJ1-2, with D hard to call. The CDR3 covers 12 residues. From germline, CDR1 is SNHLY and CDR2 FYNNEI. CDR3 sequence: CADTPANYGYTF. CDR3 DNA sequence: TGTGCTGACACACCGGCAAACTATGGCTACACCTTC. The variable domain in full, completed from reference TRBV2 and TRBJ1-2, reads EPEVTQTPSHQVTQMGQEVILRCVPISNHLYFYWYRQILGQKVEFLVSFYNNEISEKSEIFDDQFSVERPDGSNFTLKIRSTKLEDSAMYFCADTPANYGYTFGSGTRLTVV.

This clonotype was observed many times. The V call is TRBV29-1, the J call TRBJ2-1; perhaps TRBD2 as D (5 bases). This CDR3 spans 14 amino acids. V was trimmed by 5 bases and J by 1 base, leaving 12 bases between them. The germline V gene encodes CDR1 SQVTM and CDR2 ANQGSEA. CDR3 in DNA: TGCAGCGTTATAGAGGGAGTGTCCTACAATGAGCAGTTCTTC. Translation: CSVIEGVSYNEQFF.

For this clonotype: This clone may be a read error of a much larger clone one base away. CDR3 DNA: TGTGCCGGTAGTATGTCTACAGGGATTGTCAATGAGCAGTTCTTC. This encodes CAGSMSTGIVNEQFF. This sequence joins TRBV19 and TRBJ2-1; tentatively, D is TRBD1 (6 bases). Germline CDR1 and CDR2: LNHDA and SQIVND (reference sequence). The CDR3 contains 15 residues. Based on the CDR3 plus reference TRBV19 and TRBJ2-1, the full variable domain is DGGITQSPKYLFRKEGQNVTLSCEQNLNHDAMYWYRQDPGQGLRLIYYSQIVNDFQKGDIAEGYSVSREKKESFPLTVTSAQKNPTAFYLCAGSMSTGIVNEQFFGPGTRLTVL.

This clonotype showed up many times. V gene TRBV6-5 combines with J gene TRBJ2-1; D gene uncertain. The CDR3 has 13 amino acids. V gave up 3 bases and J gave up 6 bases, with 9 bases separating them. Germline V gives CDR1 MNHEY, CDR2 SVGAGI. The CDR3 coding sequence is TGTGCCAGCAGTTATGGAGTTATCAATGAGCAGTTCTTC. It encodes CASSYGVINEQFF.